A single sample gave rise to the 29 T cell receptor beta chains below, sequenced in a study of blood T cell repertoires in COVID-19. Sequencing was performed with immunoSEQ multiplex PCR; in TCRdb, only in-frame clones are kept and a portion is missing. The sample shows about 300,000 clones, more than 70% of them seen only once. The specimen sequenced was peripheral blood. These TCRs come from a man aged 18 to 30 who had recovered from COVID-19.

This clone was counted a few times. The rearrangement links TRBV2 to TRBJ1-2, with TRBD1 identical over 8 bases. The CDR3 loop spans 14 amino acids. The V segment lost 4 bases and the J segment 4 bases; nucleotides outside the gene matches: 5. Looked up from germline, CDR1 is SNHLY and CDR2 is FYNNEI. CDR3 residues: CASSARGRVYGYTF. CDR3 bases: TGTGCCAGCAGTGCCAGGGGGCGAGTCTATGGCTACACCTTC.

The chain links TRBV29-1 to TRBJ2-5, with D hard to call. The CDR3 totals 14 residues. Deletions cut 2 bases from V and 1 base from J, with 11 bases between. Per the germline V gene, CDR1 is SQVTM and CDR2 is ANQGSEA. The CDR3, as DNA: TGCAGCGTTGAAAGGCGGTCGGTCCAAGAGACCCAGTACTTC. Protein product: CSVERRSVQETQYF.

The chain links TRBV7-9 to TRBJ1-4; 10 bases align to TRBD1. Unmatched junction bases numbered 4, after V lost 5 bases and J lost 7 bases. Per the germline V gene, CDR1 is SEHNR and CDR2 is FQNEAQ (reference sequence). The CDR3 is 14 residues long. This CDR3 reads CASSGTGAGEKLFF. As DNA, the CDR3 is TGTGCCAGCAGCGGGACAGGGGCGGGTGAAAAACTGTTTTTT.

This clone was counted only a few times. The rearrangement uses TRBV27 and TRBJ1-5; D not resolved. The CDR3 consists of 13 residues. Per germline, CDR1 MNHEY and CDR2 SMNVEV (reference sequence). The germline V and J ends were trimmed by 2 bases and 5 bases, with 7 bases remaining between them. CDR3 in amino acids: CASSLDSYQPQHF. CDR3 coding DNA: TGTGCCAGCAGTTTAGACTCTTATCAGCCCCAGCATTTT.

The chain has TRBV10-1 and TRBJ1-1; D gene uncertain. Germline V lookup: CDR1 WNHNN, CDR2 SYGVQD (reference sequence). The CDR3 is 14 residues long. Trimming removed 0 bases from V and 1 base from J, with 6 bases in between. CDR3: CASSESTGNTEAFF. CDR3 coding DNA: TGCGCCAGCAGTGAGTCGACGGGGAACACTGAAGCTTTCTTT.

CDR3 residues: CASSFRSSYEQYF. CDR3 nucleotides: TGCGCCAGCAGCTTTAGGAGCTCCTACGAGCAGTACTTC. The chain couples TRBV5-1 to TRBJ2-7; D not certain. CDR3 length: 13 residues. Trimming left V 2 bases short and J 0 bases short, with 6 bases between. Germline assignment: CDR1 SGHRS and CDR2 YFSETQ.

The genes are TRBV10-3 and TRBJ1-1; weak D call: TRBD1 (5 bases). V lost 4 bases and J 1 base, leaving 10 bases between the germline ends. The length of the CDR3 is 14 residues. The germline V gene has CDR1 ENHRY and CDR2 SYGVKD. The CDR3 reads CAISVPDKNTEAFF. The CDR3 bases are TGTGCCATCAGTGTTCCGGACAAGAACACTGAAGCTTTCTTT.

This sequence joins TRBV7-2 and TRBJ2-7; weak D call: TRBD2 (6 bases). Trimming shortened V by 1 base and J by 2 bases, and 12 bases separated the two germline ends. Germline V CDR1 and CDR2: SGHTA, FQGNSA. CDR3 size: 15 residues. CDR3 sequence: CASSLGLDITYEQYF. The CDR3 bases are TGTGCCAGCAGCTTAGGACTAGACATCACCTACGAGCAGTACTTC.

This clone has only one observation. CDR3 nucleotide sequence: TGTGCCAGCAGTTACTCTGCTAGCGGCATCTACGAGCAGTACTTC. Amino acid sequence: CASSYSASGIYEQYF. This rearrangement joins TRBV6-2 or TRBV6-3 to TRBJ2-7; 7 nucleotides match TRBD2. CDR1 is MNHEY and CDR2 is SVGEGT in the germline V gene. The junction had 5 bases not matched to a gene; V was cut back by 0 bases and J by 3 bases. The CDR3 sequence is 15 residues long.

The chain joins TRBV11-2 to TRBJ1-1; 7 bases match TRBD1. CDR1 and CDR2 from the germline V gene are SGHAT and FQNNGV. Losses at the gene ends were 5 bases for V and 3 bases for J; bases not matched to a gene: 9. The CDR3 runs 15 residues. Here the CDR3 DNA reads TGTGCCAGCAGCCTACACAGGGGTAGGGACACTGAAGCTTTCTTT. This encodes CASSLHRGRDTEAFF.

As DNA, the CDR3 is TGTGCCAGCAGCCCGACGAGCCGGAGCTCCTACAATGAGCAGTTCTTC. Its translation: CASSPTSRSSYNEQFF. The chain combines TRBV14 with TRBJ2-1, with unresolved D. This CDR3 region has 16 residues. Between the trimmed V and J ends, which lost 4 bases and 0 bases, there was a span of 13 bases. Germline V gene lookup returns CDR1 SGHDN and CDR2 FVKESK.

V and J are TRBV5-1 and TRBJ1-6, with TRBD1 matching 9 bases. CDR3 length equals 14 residues. J was trimmed by 8 bases and V by 4 bases; bases with no gene match: 4. Germline values: CDR1 SGHRS, CDR2 YFSETQ. CDR3 DNA sequence: TGCGCCAGCAGCCCCGGACAGGGGTATTCACCCCTCCACTTT. It is translated as CASSPGQGYSPLHF.

This clone appeared a few times. The gene calls are TRBV7-9 and TRBJ2-1, with a tentative D call TRBD2 (6 bases). The length of the CDR3 is 16 residues. Deletions cut 5 bases from V and 9 bases from J, with 23 bases between. Germline V CDR1 and CDR2: SEHNR, FQNEAQ (reference sequence). The CDR3 nucleotides are TGTGCCAGCAGCAGGACTGCGGGAACCACCGGGGGTGAGCAGTTCTTC. Translation: CASSRTAGTTGGEQFF. The whole variable domain, filled in from reference TRBV7-9 and TRBJ2-1, reads DTGVSQNPRHKITKRGQNVTFRCDPISEHNRLYWYRQTLGQGPEFLTYFQNEAQLEKSRLLSDRFSAERPKGSFSTLEIQRTEQGDSAMYLCASSRTAGTTGGEQFFGPGTRLTVL.

The rearrangement links TRBV30 to TRBJ2-1; 13 bases line up with TRBD2. CDR1 and CDR2 (germline): GTSNPN, SVGIG (reference sequence). The CDR3 is made up of 17 amino acids. Trimming at V came to 0 bases and at J to 3 bases, leaving 5 bases not matched to a gene. In nucleotides, the CDR3 is TGTGCCTGGAGTGTCCCGGGACTAGCGGGAATCTACAATGAGCAGTTCTTC. Amino acid sequence: CAWSVPGLAGIYNEQFF.

The V call is TRBV30, the J call TRBJ1-6; TRBD1 is a possible D gene (6 bases). V gave up 5 bases and J gave up 4 bases, with 9 bases separating them. Germline CDR1 and CDR2: GTSNPN and SVGIG (reference sequence). This CDR3 spans 13 amino acids. In DNA form, the CDR3 reads TGTGCCTGGGACGGGACATATAATTCACCCCTCCACTTT. Protein product: CAWDGTYNSPLHF.

CDR3 protein: CASSPLRTGGGNEQFF. The CDR3 nucleotides are TGTGCCAGCTCACCATTAAGGACAGGGGGTGGCAATGAGCAGTTCTTC. The V call is TRBV18, the J call TRBJ2-1; 10 bases match TRBD1. V lost 2 bases to trimming and J lost 6 bases; unmatched junction nucleotides: 7. Per the germline V gene, CDR1 is KGHSH and CDR2 is LQKENI. The CDR3 consists of 16 residues.

V is TRBV27 and J is TRBJ1-5; D possibly corresponds to TRBD1 (5 bases). Deletions cut 1 base from V and 0 bases from J, with 13 bases between. This CDR3 is 17 amino acids long. The germline CDR1 and CDR2 sequences are MNHEY and SMNVEV (reference sequence). CDR3 sequence: CASSLYGGHLSNQPQHF. The CDR3 DNA is TGTGCCAGCAGTTTATATGGTGGACACCTTAGCAATCAGCCCCAGCATTTT.

The V call is TRBV5-4, the J call TRBJ2-7; possibly TRBD2 for D (6 bases). The germline V and J ends were trimmed by 4 bases and 4 bases, with 15 bases remaining between them. The germline gives CDR1 SGHNT, CDR2 YYREEE (reference sequence). The CDR3 runs to 14 residues. CDR3 protein: CASSPGLGGYEQYF. The CDR3 DNA follows: TGTGCCAGCAGCCCGGGTCTCGGAGGGTACGAGCAGTACTTC.

This clone was seen only once. This chain links TRBV6-2 or TRBV6-3 with TRBJ2-7, with a weak D call TRBD1 (6 bases). V lost 5 bases, J lost 3 bases, and 17 bases lay in between. The CDR3 is made up of 15 amino acids. Germline V lookup: CDR1 MNHEY, CDR2 SVGEGT. The CDR3 DNA is TGTGCCAGCAGTCGCCCCGGGACACTACGCTACGAGCAGTACTTC. Translation: CASSRPGTLRYEQYF.

The rearrangement joins TRBV6-6 to TRBJ2-7; 8 bases match TRBD1. Germline CDR1 reads MNHNY; CDR2 reads SVGAGI (reference sequence). Trimming cost V 5 bases and J 0 bases; bases outside gene matches: 3. CDR3 length: 14 residues. The CDR3 region has the DNA TGTGCCAGCAGTCCGGACAGGGACTCCTACGAGCAGTACTTC. It yields the protein CASSPDRDSYEQYF.

The chain has TRBV19 and TRBJ1-5; no reliable D call. The V gene's germline CDR1 is LNHDA and CDR2 SQIVND (reference sequence). There are 16 residues in the CDR3. Trimming took 6 bases from V and 2 from J, leaving 17 bases between them. CDR3: CASSFLGRRGNQPQHF. The DNA of the CDR3 is TGTGCCAGTAGCTTCCTGGGCAGGCGGGGCAATCAGCCCCAGCATTTT.

The chain couples TRBV19 to TRBJ2-6; the D is unclear. Germline V gives CDR1 LNHDA, CDR2 SQIVND (reference sequence). The CDR3 runs to 16 residues. Trimming shortened V by 4 bases and J by 0 bases, and 10 bases separated the two germline ends. In nucleotides, the CDR3 is TGTGCCAGTAGTAACCTCCGAGGCTCTGGGGCCAACGTCCTGACTTTC. Residues: CASSNLRGSGANVLTF.

The V and J genes are TRBV5-6 and TRBJ2-1, with 8 positions matching TRBD2. This CDR3 has 14 residues. V gave up 5 bases and J gave up 3 bases; unmatched junction bases: 4. CDR1 is SGHDT, CDR2 YYEEEE, per germline. The CDR3 nucleotides are TGTGCCAGCAGTTTGCTAGCGGGCTACAATGAGCAGTTCTTC. Residues: CASSLLAGYNEQFF.

The chain couples TRBV11-2 to TRBJ2-5; TRBD2 agrees at 10 bases. Germline-derived CDR1 and CDR2 are SGHAT and FQNNGV. V shed 5 bases and J 7 bases; nucleotides not matched to a gene: 13. The CDR3 runs to 16 residues. The CDR3 coding sequence is TGTGCCAGCAGCCCCACGACTAGCGGGCTAGGTTTGACCCAGTACTTC. Protein sequence: CASSPTTSGLGLTQYF.

The chain employs TRBV3-1 (or the pseudogene TRBV3-2) and TRBJ2-2; no reliable D call. The CDR3 consists of 17 residues. CDR1 and CDR2 (germline): LGHDT, YNNKEL (reference sequence). The ends were cut back, 1 base at V and 6 bases at J, with 18 bases in the middle. The CDR3 region is CASSQADVVAVAGELFF. The DNA of the CDR3 is TGTGCCAGCAGCCAAGCTGATGTGGTAGCCGTAGCCGGGGAGCTGTTTTTT.

As regards this clone: Within the sample, other DNA sequences also encode this same CDR3. This sequence joins TRBV6-5 and TRBJ1-2; 8 bases align to TRBD1. The V segment lost 0 bases and the J segment 6 bases; nucleotides outside the gene matches: 3. Germline assignment: CDR1 MNHEY and CDR2 SVGAGI. This CDR3 contains 14 residues. CDR3 in DNA: TGTGCCAGCAGTTACTCGGGCAGGGGGCATGGCTACACCTTC. Amino acids: CASSYSGRGHGYTF.

The chain joins TRBV6-4 to TRBJ2-3; 7 bases are a match to TRBD1. V lost 6 bases to trimming and J lost 2 bases; unmatched junction nucleotides: 8. Germline V CDR1 and CDR2: MRHNA, SNTAGT. The CDR3 extends over 15 amino acids. CDR3 protein: CASSLTGSSTDTQYF. In DNA, the CDR3 is TGTGCCAGCAGCTTGACAGGGTCATCCACAGATACGCAGTATTTT.

The chain combines TRBV5-1 with TRBJ2-2; tentatively, D is TRBD1 (6 bases). V gave up 0 bases and J gave up 4 bases, with 19 bases separating them. Germline CDR1 and CDR2: SGHRS and YFSETQ. This CDR3 spans 18 amino acids. As DNA, the CDR3 is TGCGCCAGCAGCTTGGGACCCCTCAGGGGCGTAGGCACCGGGGAGCTGTTTTTT. This sequence encodes CASSLGPLRGVGTGELFF. Full variable domain (remainder filled in from reference TRBV5-1 and TRBJ2-2): KAGVTQTPRYLIKTRGQQVTLSCSPISGHRSVSWYQQTPGQGLQFLFEYFSETQRNKGNFPGRFSGRQFSNSRSEMNVSTLELGDSALYLCASSLGPLRGVGTGELFFGEGSRLTVL.

This chain uses TRBV7-6 with TRBJ2-2, with D unresolved. Looked up from germline, CDR1 is SGHVS and CDR2 is FNYEAQ. Trimming removed 0 bases at V and 3 bases at J, with 8 bases between. The CDR3 length is 15 residues. For the CDR3, the DNA is TGTGCCAGCAGCTTAGCTGCGTCCCACACCGGGGAGCTGTTTTTT. Translated, it gives CASSLAASHTGELFF.